The 5 T cell receptor beta chains below come from one sample, sequenced in a study of blood T cell repertoires in COVID-19. TCRdb keeps only in-frame clones here, not all; method: immunoSEQ multiplex PCR. The data contain roughly 120,000 clones, 79% of them singletons. Material: peripheral blood. The receptor source for this set is a woman aged 80 or over with acute or convalescent COVID-19.

CDR3 nucleotides: TGTGCCAGCAGTCCTCGGGGAAGCAATCAGCCCCAGCATTTT. It specifies CASSPRGSNQPQHF. This chain joins TRBV6-5 and TRBJ1-5; no firm D call. Germline CDR1 is MNHEY and CDR2 is SVGAGI. V lost 5 bases, J lost 1 base, and 9 bases lay in between. CDR3 length equals 14 residues.

V gene TRBV4-1 combines with J gene TRBJ2-1; D call uncertain. The length of the CDR3 is 14 residues. Trimming cost V 2 bases and J 7 bases, with 12 bases left between them. CDR1 and CDR2 from the germline V gene are MGHRA and YSYEKL. The CDR3 protein is CASSQLDFLNEQFF. The CDR3 nucleotides are TGCGCCAGCAGCCAACTAGATTTCTTGAATGAGCAGTTCTTC.

The chain links TRBV3-1 (or the pseudogene TRBV3-2) to TRBJ2-6, with D unclear. The V gene lost 1 base and the J gene lost 0 bases, with 10 bases spanning the gap. Germline values: CDR1 LGHDT, CDR2 YNNKEL (reference sequence). This CDR3 spans 17 amino acids. CDR3 sequence reads: CASSQAPGSSGANVLTF. CDR3 in DNA: TGTGCCAGCAGCCAAGCTCCAGGTTCCTCTGGGGCCAACGTCCTGACTTTC.

The chain is built from TRBV6-5 and TRBJ1-4, with 7 bases that match TRBD1. V gave up 0 bases and J gave up 10 bases; unmatched junction bases: 8. This CDR3 is built from 15 residues. Germline CDR1 is MNHEY and CDR2 is SVGAGI. CDR3 DNA: TGTGCCAGCAGTTACTCCGTAGGAGGGGGCGGAAAACTGTTTTTT. Translating it yields CASSYSVGGGGKLFF.

The rearrangement uses TRBV19 and TRBJ1-3; D unresolved. This CDR3 comprises 14 residues. V dropped 7 bases and J dropped 4 bases, with 14 bases sitting between them. The germline V gene encodes CDR1 LNHDA and CDR2 SQIVND (reference sequence). The CDR3 DNA reads TGTGCCAGTATGGGTACGTGGGCCGGAAACACCATATATTTT. It yields the protein CASMGTWAGNTIYF. Together with reference TRBV19 and TRBJ1-3, the CDR3 gives the full variable domain: DGGITQSPKYLFRKEGQNVTLSCEQNLNHDAMYWYRQDPGQGLRLIYYSQIVNDFQKGDIAEGYSVSREKKESFPLTVTSAQKNPTAFYLCASMGTWAGNTIYFGEGSWLTVV.